The source of this TCR beta chain is a study of T-cell reconstitution after alpha-beta-depleted transplantation in children. This clonotype was found a few times. The CDR3 extends over 14 amino acids. Germline lookup yields CDR1 MGHDK and CDR2 SYGVNS. With 2 bases removed from V and 5 bases from J, the gap between germline ends came to 12 bases. The TCRbeta library was prepared with unique molecular identifiers. TCRdb re-called the PCR reads with MiXCR, one entry per CDR3 protein. The sample lists hundreds of thousands of distinct CDR3 sequences, approximately 15% occurring once. The rearrangement uses TRBV25-1 and TRBJ2-5; D may be TRBD2 (5 bases). The sequence was obtained from a male patient under 10 years old who had a stem cell transplant for acute lymphoblastic leukemia, so the T cells may come from the graft donor. The sample was PBMCs, mostly from graft donor cells, taken 360 days after TCRalphabeta/CD19-depleted stem cell transplant. The CDR3 DNA is TGTGCCAGCAGTGAAGCAGCGGAGTTGGAGACCCAGTACTTC. It is translated as CASSEAAELETQYF.